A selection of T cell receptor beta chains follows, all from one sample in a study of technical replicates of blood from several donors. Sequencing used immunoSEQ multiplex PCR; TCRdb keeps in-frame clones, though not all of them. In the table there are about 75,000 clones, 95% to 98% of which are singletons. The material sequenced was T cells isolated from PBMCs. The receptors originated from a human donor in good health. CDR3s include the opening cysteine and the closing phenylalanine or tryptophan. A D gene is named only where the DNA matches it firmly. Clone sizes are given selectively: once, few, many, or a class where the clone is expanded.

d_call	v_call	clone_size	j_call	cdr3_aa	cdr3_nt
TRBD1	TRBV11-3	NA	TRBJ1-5	CASSPGTGFQQNQPQHF	TGTGCCAGCAGCCCCGGGACAGGGTTTCAACAAAATCAGCCCCAGCATTTT
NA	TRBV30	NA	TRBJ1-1	CAWSVRKNTEAFF	TGTGCCTGGAGTGTGAGGAAGAACACTGAAGCTTTCTTT
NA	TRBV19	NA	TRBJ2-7	CASRLGGGYPYEQYF	TGTGCCAGTAGATTGGGAGGGGGGTATCCCTACGAGCAGTACTTC
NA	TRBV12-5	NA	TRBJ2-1	CASGLKADNEQFF	TGTGCTAGTGGTTTAAAAGCGGACAATGAGCAGTTCTTC
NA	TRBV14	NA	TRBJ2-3	CASKTSFPMDTQYF	TGTGCCAGCAAGACTAGTTTTCCCATGGATACGCAGTATTTT
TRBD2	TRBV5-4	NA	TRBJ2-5	CASRTSSGTIQETQYF	TGTGCCAGCAGAACTTCGAGCGGGACTATCCAAGAGACCCAGTACTTC
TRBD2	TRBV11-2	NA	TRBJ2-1	CASSLEVVLAGGLGFYEQFF	TGTGCCAGCAGCTTAGAAGTAGTCCTAGCGGGAGGGCTTGGTTTCTATGAGCAGTTCTTC
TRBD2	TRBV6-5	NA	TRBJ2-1	CASSYSGGEQFF	TGTGCCAGCAGTTACTCCGGGGGGGAGCAGTTCTTC
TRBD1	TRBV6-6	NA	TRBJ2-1	CASWTGSNEQFF	TGTGCCAGCTGGACAGGGAGCAATGAGCAGTTCTTC
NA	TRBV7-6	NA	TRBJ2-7	CASSLASSYEQYF	TGTGCCAGCAGCTTAGCCAGTTCCTACGAGCAGTACTTC
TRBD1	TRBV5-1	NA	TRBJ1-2	CASSSGQVEGYGYTF	TGCGCCAGCAGCTCAGGACAGGTCGAGGGCTATGGCTACACCTTC
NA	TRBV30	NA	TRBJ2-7	CAWTGGSYEQYF	TGTGCCTGGACTGGGGGGTCCTACGAGCAGTACTTC
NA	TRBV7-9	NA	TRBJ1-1	CASSLAHAPQIGAFF	TGTGCCAGCAGCTTAGCGCACGCGCCCCAAATCGGAGCTTTCTTT
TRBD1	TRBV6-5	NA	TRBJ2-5	CASMDRGETQYF	TGTGCCAGCATGGACAGGGGAGAGACCCAGTACTTC
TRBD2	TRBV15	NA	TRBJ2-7	CATSRSRSSSGEYEQYF	TGTGCCACCAGCAGATCCCGGAGCAGTAGCGGGGAGTACGAGCAGTACTTC
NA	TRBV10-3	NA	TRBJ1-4	CATWGGSDATNEKLFF	TGTGCCACCTGGGGGGGTTCGGACGCAACTAATGAAAAACTGTTTTTT
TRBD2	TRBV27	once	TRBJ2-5	CASRTGLAPKETQYF	TGTGCCAGCAGGACCGGACTAGCGCCGAAAGAGACCCAGTACTTC
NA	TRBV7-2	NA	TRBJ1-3	CASSFMRFGNTIYF	TGTGCCAGCAGCTTTATGAGATTTGGAAACACCATATATTTT
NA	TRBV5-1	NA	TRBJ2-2	CASSLSFSGATGELFF	TGCGCCAGCAGCTTGAGCTTTTCAGGGGCCACCGGGGAGCTGTTTTTT
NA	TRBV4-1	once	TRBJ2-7	CASSPLVELDEQYF	TGCGCCAGCAGCCCTTTAGTCGAGCTCGACGAGCAGTACTTC
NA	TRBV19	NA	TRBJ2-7	CASSILHSVYEQYF	TGTGCCAGTAGTATTCTCCATAGCGTCTACGAGCAGTACTTC
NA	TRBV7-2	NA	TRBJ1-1	CASSLGQAVSEAFF	TGTGCCAGCAGCTTAGGACAGGCCGTATCTGAAGCTTTCTTT
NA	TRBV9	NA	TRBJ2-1	CASSVSIWSAGSSYNEQFF	TGTGCCAGCAGCGTATCTATCTGGTCGGCGGGTAGCTCCTACAATGAGCAGTTCTTC
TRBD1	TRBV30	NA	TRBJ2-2	CAWDPGTGWTGELFF	TGTGCCTGGGACCCCGGGACAGGGTGGACCGGGGAGCTGTTTTTT
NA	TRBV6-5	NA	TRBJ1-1	CASKTTETEAFF	TGTGCCAGCAAAACGACAGAGACTGAAGCTTTCTTT
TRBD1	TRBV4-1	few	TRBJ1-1	CASSRLQGMDTEAFF	TGCGCCAGCAGCCGATTACAGGGGATGGACACTGAAGCTTTCTTT
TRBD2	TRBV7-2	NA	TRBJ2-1	CASSFTGGPYNEQFF	TGTGCCAGCAGCTTTACGGGAGGGCCCTACAATGAGCAGTTCTTC
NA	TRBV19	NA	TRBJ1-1	CASSGGLMNTEAFF	TGTGCCAGTTCGGGAGGTTTAATGAACACTGAAGCTTTCTTT
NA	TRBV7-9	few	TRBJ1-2	CASSLLVGGRDGYTF	TGTGCCAGCAGCCTCCTTGTAGGGGGAAGGGATGGCTACACCTTC
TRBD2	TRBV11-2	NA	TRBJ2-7	CASSTPRVAGENLYEQYF	TGTGCCAGCAGCACTCCGCGGGTGGCGGGAGAAAATCTCTACGAGCAGTACTTC
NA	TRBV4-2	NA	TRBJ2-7	CASSHDLTYEQYF	TGTGCCAGCAGCCATGACTTGACCTACGAGCAGTACTTC
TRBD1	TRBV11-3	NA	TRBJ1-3	CASSGTGANTIYF	TGTGCCAGCAGCGGGACAGGGGCAAACACCATATATTTT
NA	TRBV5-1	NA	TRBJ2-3	CASSIRQASSTDTQYF	TGCGCCAGCAGCATCCGACAGGCCTCTAGCACAGATACGCAGTATTTT
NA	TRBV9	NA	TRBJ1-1	CASSVGSRGVNTEAFF	TGTGCCAGCAGCGTAGGATCCCGGGGAGTGAACACTGAAGCTTTCTTT